Below are 5 T cell receptor beta chains sequenced from a single sample in a study of CD8 T cells in ankylosing spondylitis. TCRdb re-derived calls from the 5' RACE reads in MiXCR, one entry per CDR3 protein. The sample has 200,000 to 250,000 distinct CDR3 sequences; over 9.5% are singletons. Sequencing was done on a sample of blood, either unsorted or a sorted T cell fraction (not recorded which). The receptors stem from a male donor with ankylosing spondylitis or in good health (not recorded which).

This clonotype was observed many times. The V gene is TRBV7-9, the J gene TRBJ2-3; D tentatively fits TRBD1 or TRBD2 (5 bases each). The ends were cut back, 1 base at V and 4 bases at J, with 12 bases in the middle. Germline CDR1 reads SEHNR; CDR2 reads FQNEAQ (reference sequence). The CDR3 is 15 residues long. CDR3 in DNA: TGTGCCAGCAGCTTAGTTGGTGGGGACGCAGATACGCAGTATTTT. It encodes CASSLVGGDADTQYF.

This clonotype has only a few counts. V gene TRBV6-1 combines with J gene TRBJ1-1; D possibly corresponds to TRBD1 (6 bases). The CDR3 extends over 15 amino acids. Germline CDR1 and CDR2: MNHNS and SASEGT. Trimming removed 6 bases from V and 4 bases from J, with 18 bases in between. The CDR3 reads CASRRGPVTGTEAFF. The DNA for the CDR3 is TGTGCCAGCAGACGGGGGCCTGTAACGGGCACTGAAGCTTTCTTT.

A few counts support this clonotype. The V gene is TRBV20-1, the J gene TRBJ1-1; a possible D gene is TRBD1 (6 bases). Germline CDR1 DFQATT, CDR2 SNEGSKA (reference sequence). This CDR3 has 14 amino acids. Between the trimmed V and J ends, which lost 6 bases and 0 bases, there was a span of 14 bases. The CDR3 is CSANREGMNTEAFF. The CDR3 DNA sequence: TGCAGTGCAAACAGGGAAGGAATGAACACTGAAGCTTTCTTT.

This clonotype was counted once. This may be a read error: a much more frequent sequence differs by one nucleotide. The V gene is TRBV12-3 or TRBV12-4, the J gene TRBJ2-3, with 8 bases fitting TRBD2. CDR3 length equals 18 residues. V gave up 2 bases and J gave up 2 bases; unmatched junction bases: 12. CDR3 sequence reads: CASSLRIAGRSTTDTQYF. CDR3 nucleotides: TGTGCCAGCAGTTTAAGAATAGCGGGGCGATCAACCACAGATACGCAGTATTTT.

This clonotype occurred a few times. The chain carries TRBV12-3 or TRBV12-4 and TRBJ1-3; D might be TRBD1 (6 bases). The CDR3 covers 16 residues. V lost 5 bases to trimming and J lost 4 bases, with 18 bases between them. In DNA form, the CDR3 reads TGTGCCAGCAGTCCCCCCCACATCGGGGGCGGAAACACCATATATTTT. This gives the protein CASSPPHIGGGNTIYF.